The clone carrying this T cell receptor (beta chain) was seen a handful of times. Its antigen is still unknown. This sample is part of a study of identical twins. V gave up 5 bases and J gave up 3 bases; unmatched junction bases: 13. The CDR3 is made up of 17 amino acids. CDR1 and CDR2 (germline): SEHNR, FQNEAQ (reference sequence). In every case, the donor was a healthy Caucasian. Study-level points and caveats: Insertions were reduced in abundant cord blood beta clonotypes but not in memory repertoires. Out-of-frame alpha sequences common to twins were enriched for low generation probability.

A universal primer binding site was introduced by template switching. The final cDNA contained unique molecular identifiers. One entry per CDR3 protein, called by TCRdb with MiXCR from the 5' RACE reads. The profile shows 420,000 or so distinct CDR3 sequences, around 18% of them singletons. Sequencing was done on a sample of naive T cells sorted from blood. The rearrangement joins TRBV7-9 to TRBJ2-7, with TRBD2 matching 10 bases. This TCR came from a man in his forties or fifties in good health. The CDR3 is CASSPRGGLAGVYEQYF. CDR3 nucleotide sequence: TGTGCCAGCAGCCCCCGCGGGGGCCTAGCGGGGGTCTACGAGCAGTACTTC.